Described below is a single T cell receptor (beta chain) sequence and its context. This specimen comes from a study of blood T cell repertoires in COVID-19. Study in general: From the United States, Italy and Spain came samples of acute and convalescent COVID-19. Sample material is recorded as cDNA or gDNA derived from T cells, B-cell-depleted T cells, or PBMCs.

Original methodology: The authors estimated nucleated cell counts from reference gene primer amplification. Sequenced by immunoSEQ multiplex PCR; TCRdb stores in-frame clones only, minus some. Clonal size and the V and J genes are those of that table, whereas D and trimming came from the DNA. The table records roughly 100,000 clones, around four fifths of them present only once. The CDR3 extends over 13 amino acids. CDR1 is SGHAT, CDR2 FQDESV, per germline (reference sequence). Trimming removed 5 bases at V and 8 bases at J, with 15 bases between. V gene TRBV11-1 combines with J gene TRBJ1-2; a weak D match, TRBD1 (5 bases). The sequencing input was peripheral blood. The source of this sequence is a man between 65 and 79 years old with acute or convalescent COVID-19. The CDR3 DNA follows: TGTGCCAGCAGCGCTTCGGGGGATTACGGCTACACCTTC. It codes for CASSASGDYGYTF.